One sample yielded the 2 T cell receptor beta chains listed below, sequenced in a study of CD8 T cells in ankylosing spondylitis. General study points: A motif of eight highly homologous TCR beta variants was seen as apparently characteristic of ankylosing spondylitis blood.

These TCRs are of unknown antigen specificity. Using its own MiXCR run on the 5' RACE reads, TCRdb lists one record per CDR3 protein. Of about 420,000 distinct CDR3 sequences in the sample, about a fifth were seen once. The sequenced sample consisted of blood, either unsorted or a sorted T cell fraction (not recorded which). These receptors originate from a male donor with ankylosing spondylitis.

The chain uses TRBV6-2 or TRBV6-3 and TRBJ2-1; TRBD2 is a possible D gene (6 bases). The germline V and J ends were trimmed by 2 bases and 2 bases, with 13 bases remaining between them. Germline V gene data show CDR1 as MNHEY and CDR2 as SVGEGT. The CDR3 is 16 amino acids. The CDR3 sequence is CASSYRREIPYNEQFF. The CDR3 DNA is TGTGCCAGCAGTTACCGACGGGAGATCCCCTACAATGAGCAGTTCTTC.

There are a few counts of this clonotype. For the CDR3, the DNA is TGCAGTGCTAGACGCGGGACAGGGAATTATGGCTACACCTTC. Translating gives CSARRGTGNYGYTF. The chain combines TRBV20-1 with TRBJ1-2, with 9 bases identical to TRBD1. The CDR3 consists of 14 residues. Unmatched junction bases numbered 6, after V lost 2 bases and J lost 5 bases. The germline V gene has CDR1 DFQATT and CDR2 SNEGSKA (reference sequence).